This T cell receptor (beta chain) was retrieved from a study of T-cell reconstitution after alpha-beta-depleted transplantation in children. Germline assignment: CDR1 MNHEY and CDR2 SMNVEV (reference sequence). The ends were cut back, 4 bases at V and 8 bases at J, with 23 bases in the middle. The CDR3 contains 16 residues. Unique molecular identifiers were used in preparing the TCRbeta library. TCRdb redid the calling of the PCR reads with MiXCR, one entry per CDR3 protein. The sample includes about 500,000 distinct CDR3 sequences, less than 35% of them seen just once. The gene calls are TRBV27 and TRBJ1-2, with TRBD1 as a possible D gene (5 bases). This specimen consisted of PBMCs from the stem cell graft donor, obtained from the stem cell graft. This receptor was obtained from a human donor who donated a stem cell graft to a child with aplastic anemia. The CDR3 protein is CASSSVYVVQGDGYTF. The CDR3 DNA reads TGTGCCAGCAGTTCTGTGTACGTCGTTCAGGGCGACGGCTACACCTTC.